The rows below give T cell receptor beta chains drawn from one sample of a study of blood T cell repertoires in COVID-19. Method: immunoSEQ multiplex PCR; TCRdb's copy keeps in-frame clones and lacks some. The profile shows over 130,000 clones, approximately 86% of them singletons. Sequencing input: peripheral blood. These receptors were collected from a man aged 65 to 85 with acute or convalescent COVID-19. Both conserved end residues are part of each CDR3. The D gene is left open where the match is weak. Clone size is not always given. Where it is, it says once, few, many or a class for expanded clones.

J gene,CDR3 length,clone size,D gene,V gene,CDR3 DNA,CDR3 protein
TRBJ2-1,14,NA,TRBD1,TRBV5-6,TGTGCCAGCAGGGGACAGGAGTTCTACAATGAGCAGTTCTTC,CASRGQEFYNEQFF
TRBJ1-1,13,NA,TRBD1,TRBV29-1,TGCAGCGGGGGACAGGGCTTATCTTCTGAAGCTTTCTTT,CSGGQGLSSEAFF
TRBJ2-5,14,NA,TRBD1,TRBV6-2/TRBV6-3,TGTGCCAGCAGTCCATGGACAGGGGGAGAGACCCAGTACTTC,CASSPWTGGETQYF
TRBJ1-4,15,NA,NA,TRBV7-2,TGTGCCAGCAGCAGCCAAGCGGGGACTAATGAAAAACTGTTTTTT,CASSSQAGTNEKLFF
TRBJ2-2,13,NA,TRBD2,TRBV7-9,TGTGCCAGCAGCCGGGGGGTCACCGGGGAGCTGTTTTTT,CASSRGVTGELFF
TRBJ2-5,16,NA,TRBD1,TRBV5-1,TGCGCCAGCAGCAACCCTGACAGGGGGGTGGGAGAGACCCAGTACTTC,CASSNPDRGVGETQYF
TRBJ2-1,19,NA,NA,TRBV27,TGTGCCAGCAGGACTCCCCTGGACAGTCCTCCTTTCCAGTACAATGAGCAGTTCTTC,CASRTPLDSPPFQYNEQFF
TRBJ2-2,16,NA,TRBD1,TRBV5-1,TGCGCCAGCAGCGTTCACAGGGGTTCGAACACCGGGGAGCTGTTTTTT,CASSVHRGSNTGELFF
TRBJ2-7,14,NA,NA,TRBV5-4,TGTGCCAGCAGCCTTCGGACGGGGGCCTACGAGCAGTACTTC,CASSLRTGAYEQYF
TRBJ2-4,17,NA,TRBD1,TRBV27,TGTGCCAGCAGTTTATACGCCCCAGGGGGCCTTACAAACATTCAGTACTTC,CASSLYAPGGLTNIQYF
TRBJ1-6,14,NA,TRBD1,TRBV18,TGTGCCAGCTCACTAGGACAGGGGAGTTCACCCCTCCACTTT,CASSLGQGSSPLHF
TRBJ2-3,16,few,TRBD2,TRBV19,TGTGCCAGTAGTGGTCGATTTAGCGGGAGGCCAGATACGCAGTATTTT,CASSGRFSGRPDTQYF
TRBJ2-3,16,NA,TRBD1,TRBV7-3,TGTGCCAGCAGCAAACAGGGGTCCGCTAGCACAGATACGCAGTATTTT,CASSKQGSASTDTQYF
TRBJ2-7,15,NA,NA,TRBV10-1,TGCGCCAGCACCCTGGACACCCCCAAAACGTACGAGCAGTACTTC,CASTLDTPKTYEQYF
TRBJ2-2,15,NA,TRBD2,TRBV25-1,TGTGCCAGCAGTGAGGCTAGCGGGAGAGCCGGGGAGCTGTTTTTT,CASSEASGRAGELFF
TRBJ2-2,13,once,NA,TRBV7-6,TGTGCCAGCAGTCCCGGGAACACCGGGGAGCTGTTTTTT,CASSPGNTGELFF
TRBJ2-7,14,NA,TRBD1,TRBV6-1,TGTGCCAGCAGTGATAGGGACAGGGGGGTCGAGCAGTACTTC,CASSDRDRGVEQYF
TRBJ1-1,13,medium-sized,NA,TRBV7-9,TGTGCCAGCGCGACAGATTTGGACACTGAAGCTTTCTTT,CASATDLDTEAFF
TRBJ2-6,13,NA,NA,TRBV12-3/TRBV12-4,TGTGCCAGTACAAGCTCTGGGGCCAACGTCCTGACTTTC,CASTSSGANVLTF
TRBJ2-7,13,NA,TRBD2,TRBV3-1/TRBV3-2,TGTGCCAGCGGACTAGCGGAGTCCTACGAGCAGTACTTC,CASGLAESYEQYF
TRBJ1-5,16,NA,TRBD1,TRBV7-8,TGTGCCAGCAGCGTATGGACAGGGGATGGCAATCAGCCCCAGCATTTT,CASSVWTGDGNQPQHF
TRBJ1-2,14,NA,TRBD1,TRBV6-5,TGTGCCAGCAGCTCAGGGGGCGCGGTCTATGGCTACACCTTC,CASSSGGAVYGYTF
TRBJ2-7,15,NA,TRBD2,TRBV6-2/TRBV6-3,TGTGCCAGCAGTTACCCCGGACTAGCGGGCTACGAGCAGTACTTC,CASSYPGLAGYEQYF
TRBJ2-5,14,NA,TRBD2,TRBV19,TGTGCCAGTAGTGTTACGGGACTAGCGGGAGATCAGTACTTC,CASSVTGLAGDQYF
TRBJ1-4,14,NA,TRBD1,TRBV18,TGTGCCAGCTCCCCTCGGACAGGGGAAGAAAAACTGTTTTTT,CASSPRTGEEKLFF
TRBJ2-2,14,NA,NA,TRBV4-3,TGCGCCAGCAGCCTAAGGTGGGGACTCGGGGAGCTGTTTTTT,CASSLRWGLGELFF
TRBJ2-5,14,NA,NA,TRBV29-1,TGCAGCGTTGTTGGAACAGGGCAGGCGGAGACCCAGTACTTC,CSVVGTGQAETQYF
TRBJ2-2,12,NA,NA,TRBV6-6,TGTGCCAGCAGTTCAGTCACCGGGGAGCTGTTTTTT,CASSSVTGELFF
TRBJ1-4,13,NA,NA,TRBV19,TGTGCCAGTAGTATCAACGGTCGTGAAAAACTGTTTTTT,CASSINGREKLFF
TRBJ2-1,15,once,TRBD2,TRBV9,TGTGCCAGCAGCGTAGGGACTAGCGGGATCAATGAGCAGTTCTTC,CASSVGTSGINEQFF
TRBJ2-1,13,NA,TRBD2,TRBV10-3,TGTGCCATCAGTGAAGCTCTAGCGGGAGAGCAGTTCTTC,CAISEALAGEQFF
TRBJ2-5,15,NA,TRBD1,TRBV4-1,TGCGCCAGCAGCCAAGCCAGGGGGCGCGAGGAGACCCAGTACTTC,CASSQARGREETQYF
TRBJ2-2,14,NA,TRBD1,TRBV29-1,TGCAGCGCTACAGGGGGCCCTAACACCGGGGAGCTGTTTTTT,CSATGGPNTGELFF
TRBJ2-2,13,NA,NA,TRBV6-2/TRBV6-3,TGTGCCAGCAGTTTTAGAAACACCGGGGAGCTGTTTTTT,CASSFRNTGELFF
TRBJ2-3,14,once,TRBD1,TRBV29-1,TGCAGCGTTGAAACGGACAGGCAATCAGATACGCAGTATTTT,CSVETDRQSDTQYF
TRBJ2-7,17,NA,NA,TRBV5-3,TGTGCCAGAAGCTTGGTAGTTTGCAGGGCAATATCCTACGAGCAGTACTTC,CARSLVVCRAISYEQYF
TRBJ2-1,13,NA,TRBD2,TRBV24-1,TGTGCCACCAGCCCAGCGGGGTACAATGAGCAGTTCTTC,CATSPAGYNEQFF
TRBJ2-3,15,NA,NA,TRBV19,TGTGCCAGTAGTAGAACCGGCCCCCGGGGAGATACGCAGTATTTT,CASSRTGPRGDTQYF
TRBJ1-6,14,NA,NA,TRBV4-3,TGCGCCAGCAGCCAAGGACTGTCCTATTCACCCCTCCACTTT,CASSQGLSYSPLHF
TRBJ2-1,17,few,TRBD2,TRBV7-2,TGTGCCAGCAGCTCACCACGAGGGACTAGCGGTTACAATGAGCAGTTCTTC,CASSSPRGTSGYNEQFF
TRBJ1-2,16,NA,NA,TRBV18,TGTGCCAGCTCCCGCGGGGTAACCGCGCCTAACTATGGCTACACCTTC,CASSRGVTAPNYGYTF
TRBJ2-7,14,NA,NA,TRBV7-2,TGTGCCAGCAGCCCCTCCCTGACAGCCTCCGAGCAGTACTTC,CASSPSLTASEQYF
TRBJ2-1,15,once,NA,TRBV28,TGTGCCAGCAGTTTTACAGGACGGTTCTACAATGAGCAGTTCTTC,CASSFTGRFYNEQFF
TRBJ1-5,15,NA,NA,TRBV10-1,TGCGCCAGCCCTTTTCCCCCCAGGGCGCATCAGCCCCAGCATTTT,CASPFPPRAHQPQHF
TRBJ1-5,13,few,TRBD1,TRBV5-6,TGTGCCAGCAGCAAGGACAGGGGGCAGCCCCAGCATTTT,CASSKDRGQPQHF
TRBJ2-3,18,NA,TRBD2,TRBV25-1,TGTGCCAGCAGTGACCCCGGGACTAGCGGGGCTAGGACAGATACGCAGTATTTT,CASSDPGTSGARTDTQYF
TRBJ2-7,15,NA,NA,TRBV5-6,TGTGCCAGCAGCTTGGCCCCGGAGAACCACTACGAGCAGTACTTC,CASSLAPENHYEQYF
TRBJ2-7,13,NA,NA,TRBV9,TGTGCCAGCAGCGTAGCTCCCAGGGACGAGCAGTACTTC,CASSVAPRDEQYF
TRBJ2-1,15,NA,TRBD1,TRBV4-1,TGCGCCAGCAGCCTTGACAGGGGATCCTACAATGAGCAGTTCTTC,CASSLDRGSYNEQFF
TRBJ1-1,15,NA,NA,TRBV19,TGTGCCAGTAGCAAGGGTAGAGGGTACCGAACTGAAGCTTTCTTT,CASSKGRGYRTEAFF
TRBJ2-1,16,NA,TRBD2,TRBV20-1,TGCAGTGCTAGTCGGCCTAGCGGGAGCTCCTACAATGAGCAGTTCTTC,CSASRPSGSSYNEQFF
TRBJ2-5,15,NA,TRBD1,TRBV9,TGTGCCAGCAGCGTCTCGGGACAGGGGAGAGAGACCCAGTACTTC,CASSVSGQGRETQYF
TRBJ1-2,16,NA,NA,TRBV11-2,TGTGCCAGCAGCTTAGATCTCACGGGGGGGAGCGGTGGCTACACCTTC,CASSLDLTGGSGGYTF
TRBJ1-4,11,NA,NA,TRBV28,TGTGCCAGCAGCCCTTCTGAAAAACTGTTTTTT,CASSPSEKLFF
TRBJ2-2,18,NA,TRBD2,TRBV9,TGTGCCAGCAGCGTAGAGGTTAGGGCTAGCGGGAGTATAGGGGAGCTGTTTTTT,CASSVEVRASGSIGELFF
TRBJ2-1,16,NA,TRBD2,TRBV24-1,TGTGCCACCAGTGACCGGACTAGCGGAGATTACAATGAGCAGTTCTTC,CATSDRTSGDYNEQFF
TRBJ2-2,17,NA,TRBD2,TRBV12-5,TGTGCTAGTGGTGAACCTACTAGCGGGAGGTTCACCGGGGAGCTGTTTTTT,CASGEPTSGRFTGELFF
TRBJ2-1,17,NA,NA,TRBV9,TGTGCCAGCAGCGTAGCTCCTTCGGGGGCGGGGGTCAATGAGCAGTTCTTC,CASSVAPSGAGVNEQFF
TRBJ1-2,15,NA,TRBD1,TRBV2,TGTGCCAGCATGCACAGGGGGCCAAGGGTCGATGGCTACACCTTC,CASMHRGPRVDGYTF
TRBJ2-5,18,NA,TRBD2,TRBV3-1/TRBV3-2,TGTGCCAGCAGCCAAGAGATACTAGCGGGAGGAGGAGGAGAGACCCAGTACTTC,CASSQEILAGGGGETQYF